This record looks at one T cell receptor (beta chain) sequence and its context. The antigen is undetermined. This specimen belongs to a study of T cells in Graves' hyperthyroidism and ophthalmopathy. Study-wide context: It was at initial diagnosis, before any treatment, that peripheral blood was collected.

Using RNA transcripts as the source, TCR beta CDR3 regions were amplified. First-round RT-PCR of the TCR CDR3 relied on the HTBI primer set. TCRdb re-analysed the multiplex PCR reads in MiXCR, keeping a single row per CDR3 protein. Counted here are approximately 600,000 distinct CDR3 sequences, over 11% occurring once; the ten biggest clones make up around 5.4%. Source material for PBMCs was over 8 ml fresh peripheral blood. Study conclusions and caveats: Within blood appeared most thyroid clonotypes that had expanded above 0.001. Model output signaled ophthalmopathy a median around 6.9 months ahead of onset.

Sample: blood. The source is a woman aged 25 to 39 with Graves' hyperthyroidism that later progressed to Graves' ophthalmopathy.

In DNA form, the CDR3 reads TGTGCCAGCAGCTTAGATGGAGGGAAGGAGGGGACCCAGTACTTC. Amino acids: CASSLDGGKEGTQYF. The chain carries TRBV11-2 and TRBJ2-5; D perhaps matches TRBD2 (6 bases). Trimming shortened V by 0 bases and J by 7 bases, and 15 bases separated the two germline ends. Germline assignment: CDR1 SGHAT and CDR2 FQNNGV. The length of the CDR3 is 15 residues.